This T cell receptor beta chain was observed in a study of identical twins. TCRdb processed the 5' RACE reads anew with MiXCR; each CDR3 protein has one entry. In the table there are roughly 690,000 distinct CDR3 sequences, roughly 20% of which are singletons. From germline, CDR1 is SGHVS and CDR2 FNYEAQ. The J segment lost 0 bases and the V segment lost 2 bases, leaving 11 bases of the junction unmatched. CDR3 length equals 19 residues. This clonotype has only a few counts. The data also belong to a second study, concerning T cells expressing NK-cell markers.

The sequence came from a woman between 18 and 29 years old in good health. The chain combines TRBV7-6 with TRBJ2-2, with 8 bases fitting TRBD2. Sequencing input: PBMCs. As DNA, the CDR3 is TGTGCCAGCAGCTTACCCCCGGGGGGGCACCTACCGAACACCGGGGAGCTGTTTTTT. Its translation: CASSLPPGGHLPNTGELFF.